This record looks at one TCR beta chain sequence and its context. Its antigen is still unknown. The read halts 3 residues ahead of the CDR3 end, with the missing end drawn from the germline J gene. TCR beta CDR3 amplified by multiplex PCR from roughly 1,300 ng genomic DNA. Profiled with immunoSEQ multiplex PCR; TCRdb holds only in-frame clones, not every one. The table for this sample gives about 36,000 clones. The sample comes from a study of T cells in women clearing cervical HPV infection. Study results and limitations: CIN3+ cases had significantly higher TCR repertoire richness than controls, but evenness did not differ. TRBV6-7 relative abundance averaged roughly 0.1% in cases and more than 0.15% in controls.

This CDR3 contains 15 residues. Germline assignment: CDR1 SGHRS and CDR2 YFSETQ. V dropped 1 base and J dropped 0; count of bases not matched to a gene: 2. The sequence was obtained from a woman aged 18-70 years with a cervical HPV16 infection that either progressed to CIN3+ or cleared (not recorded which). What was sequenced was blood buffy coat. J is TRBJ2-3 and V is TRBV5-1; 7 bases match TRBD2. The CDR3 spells CASSLPSGSTDTQYF. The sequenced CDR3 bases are TGCGCCAGCAGCTTGCCTAGCGGTAGCACAGATACG.